Each of the 21 T cell receptor beta chains below was sequenced from the same sample in a study of CD8+CD57+ T cells in acquired aplastic anemia (dated by TCRdb to 2016 to 2019). Sequencer: Illumina HiSeq 2000. TCR beta VDJ combination and CDR3 sequence profiling used genomic DNA as the template. The raw public reads went through TCRdb reprocessing: fastp at Q25, MiXCR clone calling, in-frame beta chains kept. Each entry merges the rows of one CDR3 protein and shows their most common DNA and genes. In this sample the table shows hundreds of thousands of distinct CDR3 sequences, about half of which occur a single time. Of the sample, approximately 20% falls within the top ten clones. The patients picked for sequencing were ones in whom flow cytometry had shown an expansion of CD8+CD57+ cells. Sequenced: sorted CD4+, CD8+, or CD8+CD57+ T cells (not recorded which) from PBMCs. All receptors derive from a human donor with aplastic anemia.

There are many counts of this clonotype. The chain carries TRBV20-1 and TRBJ2-3; D is ambiguous. The CDR3 runs 14 residues. Germline V gene data show CDR1 as DFQATT and CDR2 as SNEGSKA (reference sequence). V lost 0 bases to trimming and J lost 3 bases, with 10 bases between them. In nucleotides, the CDR3 is TGCAGTGCTAGAGATCACCCCATAACAGATACGCAGTATTTT. It specifies CSARDHPITDTQYF.

The V and J genes are TRBV9 and TRBJ2-7; 7 bases are a match to TRBD1. J gave up 5 bases and V 3 bases, and 11 bases lay outside the gene matches. CDR1 and CDR2 (germline): SGDLS, YYNGEE. The CDR3 covers 15 residues. The CDR3 bases are TGTGCCAGCAGCGCCGCCGGGACAGTGAAGAACGAGCAGTACTTC. Amino acid sequence: CASSAAGTVKNEQYF.

There are many counts of this clonotype. V and J are TRBV19 and TRBJ1-4; D unclear. This CDR3 spans 12 amino acids. V lost 5 bases and J 4 bases, leaving 5 bases between the germline ends. In germline, CDR1 is LNHDA, CDR2 SQIVND (reference sequence). The chain's CDR3 is CASSADNEKLFF. As DNA, the CDR3 is TGTGCCAGTAGTGCGGATAATGAAAAACTGTTTTTT.

This clonotype was counted many times. CDR3 bases: TGTGCCAGCAGCTTGTGGCCGGGGGAAACCTACGAGCAGTACTTC. Translating it yields CASSLWPGETYEQYF. The chain has TRBV5-5 and TRBJ2-7; the D gene is possibly TRBD2 (6 bases). CDR3 length: 15 residues. Between the trimmed V and J ends, which lost 1 base and 2 bases, there was a span of 13 bases. Looked up from germline, CDR1 is SGHKS and CDR2 is YYEKEE (reference sequence).

This clonotype was picked up many times. The chain carries TRBV20-1 and TRBJ2-4; D is perhaps TRBD1 (6 bases). The CDR3 has 13 residues. Between the trimmed V and J ends, which lost 1 base and 3 bases, there was a span of 7 bases. Germline CDR1 is DFQATT and CDR2 is SNEGSKA (reference sequence). CDR3 nucleotide sequence: TGCAGTGCTAGAGCAGGGGACAAAAACATTCAGTACTTC. Amino acid sequence: CSARAGDKNIQYF.

This clonotype was observed a few times. This may come from a read error, since a much larger clone is one base off. The rearrangement joins TRBV7-9 to TRBJ1-1, with TRBD1 matching over 9 bases. Germline loops: CDR1 SEHNR, CDR2 FQNEAQ (reference sequence). This CDR3 has 14 residues. The CDR3 here is CASILQGARTGAFF. For the CDR3, the DNA is TGTGCCAGCATCCTACAGGGGGCGCGAACTGGAGCTTTCTTT.

This clonotype showed up just a few times. The chain has TRBV20-1 and TRBJ2-3, with 7 bases identical to TRBD2. Looked up from germline, CDR1 is DFQATT and CDR2 is SNEGSKA (reference sequence). The CDR3 length is 14 residues. With V trimmed by 3 bases and J by 3 bases, 6 bases remained unmatched. CDR3 coding DNA: TGCAGTGCTAGCCGGCTAGCGGAAACAGATACGCAGTATTTT. Translating gives CSASRLAETDTQYF.

This sequence joins TRBV6-5 and TRBJ2-7, with 7 nucleotides matching TRBD1. V shed 2 bases and J 2 bases; nucleotides not matched to a gene: 9. This CDR3 has 16 residues. Germline V CDR1 and CDR2: MNHEY, SVGAGI. For the CDR3, the DNA is TGTGCCAGCAGTTACAGGGACAGCTACAAGACCTACGAGCAGTACGTC. It yields the protein CASSYRDSYKTYEQYV.

This clonotype was seen a few times. This chain connects TRBV3-1 to TRBJ2-2; perhaps TRBD1 as D (6 bases). V lost 0 bases and J lost 3, with 11 bases in between. The CDR3 spans 16 residues. Germline loops: CDR1 LGHDT, CDR2 YNNKEL (reference sequence). The CDR3 DNA sequence: TGTGCCAGCAGCCAAGATTCAGGGGCCTACACCGGGGAGCTGTTTTTT. It is translated as CASSQDSGAYTGELFF.

At least ten counts were recorded for this clonotype. The chain employs TRBV6-2 or TRBV6-3 and TRBJ2-7, with no clear D. Germline values: CDR1 MNHEY, CDR2 SVGEGT. Trimming took off 2 bases at V and 2 bases at J, with 10 bases between the two ends. The CDR3 totals 14 residues. The CDR3 coding sequence is TGTGCCAGCAGTTACGGTCAGGACCCCTACGAGCAGTACTTC. Protein product: CASSYGQDPYEQYF.

With regard to this clonotype: A much bigger clone sits one base away, suggesting this may be a read error. V usage is TRBV11-2 and J usage is TRBJ2-7; D gene uncertain. The germline gives CDR1 SGHAT, CDR2 FQNNGV. There are 12 residues in the CDR3. The CDR3 bases are TGTGCCAGCAGCTTATTAGTGTACGAGCAGTGCTTC. Protein product: CASSLLVYEQCF.

V is TRBV12-3 or TRBV12-4 and J is TRBJ1-1; tentative D call: TRBD1 (5 bases). V lost 6 bases to trimming and J lost 1 base, with 15 bases between them. The CDR3 has 15 residues. CDR3 in amino acids: CASRSSGRRNTEAFF. CDR3 bases: TGTGCCAGCAGGAGTTCGGGACGGCGGAACACTGAAGCTTTCTTT.

The rearrangement uses TRBV7-3 and TRBJ2-5; TRBD2 matches 10 bases. V dropped 4 bases and J dropped 6; count of bases not matched to a gene: 8. The CDR3 consists of 15 residues. Germline CDR1 SGHTA, CDR2 FQGTGA. CDR3 in DNA: TGTGCCAGCAGCTCGCAGCGGGGGGGCCGGAAGACCCAGTACTTC. Encoded protein: CASSSQRGGRKTQYF.

The V call is TRBV7-9, the J call TRBJ1-5; 7 bases match TRBD1. J lost 7 bases, V lost 5 bases, and 17 bases had no gene match. There are 17 residues in the CDR3. CDR1 and CDR2 from the germline V gene are SEHNR and FQNEAQ (reference sequence). CDR3 nucleotide sequence: TGTGCCAGCAGCCGACAGGGAGGAGCAGCGGTGAGGCAGCCCCAGCATTTT. Translated: CASSRQGGAAVRQPQHF.

This clonotype occurred many times. This chain uses TRBV5-5 with TRBJ2-7; 7 bases fit TRBD1. This CDR3 spans 14 amino acids. Germline loops: CDR1 SGHKS, CDR2 YYEKEE (reference sequence). The trim removed 4 bases at V and 4 bases at J, leaving 8 bases unmatched. The CDR3 coding sequence is TGTGCCAGCAGCAGAGGGGGCGTTGAGTACGAGCAGTACTTC. Residues: CASSRGGVEYEQYF.

CDR3 protein: CASSLVGRYQETQYF. CDR3 coding DNA: TGTGCCAGCAGCTTGGTGGGGCGCTACCAAGAGACCCAGTACTTC. The V call is TRBV7-6, the J call TRBJ2-5, with D tentatively TRBD1 (5 bases). The CDR3 totals 15 residues. Trimming removed 3 bases at V and 0 bases at J, with 11 bases between. The germline CDR1 and CDR2 sequences are SGHVS and FNYEAQ.

This clonotype was detected a few times. The chain has TRBV25-1 and TRBJ1-2, with TRBD1 matching 8 bases. V dropped 6 bases and J dropped 8; count of bases not matched to a gene: 5. The germline V gene encodes CDR1 MGHDK and CDR2 SYGVNS. The CDR3 loop spans 12 amino acids. Here the CDR3 DNA reads TGTGCCAGCAGGACAGGGGATGGGGGCTACACCTTC. Translating it yields CASRTGDGGYTF.

This clonotype has more than one count but fewer than ten. The chain uses TRBV18 and TRBJ1-1; 9 bases line up with TRBD1. V shed 4 bases and J 1 base; nucleotides not matched to a gene: 4. Germline V gene sequence: CDR1 KGHSH, CDR2 LQKENI. The CDR3 sequence is 15 residues long. CDR3 loop: CASSQGTGRNTEAFF. The DNA for the CDR3 is TGTGCCAGCTCACAAGGGACAGGGAGGAACACTGAAGCTTTCTTT.

The V gene is TRBV10-3, the J gene TRBJ1-3; D is perhaps TRBD1 (6 bases). Trimming shortened V by 4 bases and J by 0 bases, and 13 bases separated the two germline ends. CDR1 and CDR2 from the germline V gene are ENHRY and SYGVKD. This CDR3 has 16 amino acids. CDR3 nucleotide sequence: TGTGCCATCAGTGGCGCGGGACAAATCTCTGGAAACACCATATATTTT. Translation: CAISGAGQISGNTIYF.

This clonotype was counted at least ten times. The chain has TRBV4-1 and TRBJ1-6; 8 bases map to TRBD1. Germline V gene lookup returns CDR1 MGHRA and CDR2 YSYEKL. The CDR3 totals 19 residues. With 2 bases clipped from V and 5 bases from J, the junction kept 14 bases outside the gene matches. The CDR3 protein is CASSQIPKGGQGDNSPLHF. Here the CDR3 DNA reads TGCGCCAGCAGCCAAATACCGAAAGGAGGACAGGGTGATAATTCACCCCTCCACTTT.

This clonotype was detected many times. The chain has TRBV12-3 or TRBV12-4 and TRBJ1-2, with TRBD1 matching over 9 bases. With 5 bases clipped from V and 7 bases from J, the junction kept 5 bases outside the gene matches. The CDR3 consists of 13 residues. DNA of the CDR3: TGTGCCAGCAGTCCAGACAGGGGGTCTGGCTACACCTTC. The encoded protein is CASSPDRGSGYTF.